This T cell receptor (beta chain) was observed in a study of stem cell transplantation in POMP-related autoinflammatory disease. Germline V gives CDR1 LNHDA, CDR2 SQIVND (reference sequence). The CDR3 totals 14 residues. V lost 3 bases, J lost 8 bases, and 16 bases lay in between. Study observations and caveats: In PRAID patients, the number of distinct TRB V-J gene pairings was restricted.

TCRdb's copy holds only in-frame clones and misses some; the assay was immunoSEQ multiplex PCR. The sample records approximately 65,000 clones, more than 75% being singletons. As to this clone: No antigen is known for it.

The receptor comes from a human patient with POMP-related autoinflammation and immune dysregulation (PRAID). Some T cells may originate from the graft donor. The input for sequencing was CD4+ T cells from PBMCs, taken after stem cell transplantation. The chain is built from TRBV19 and TRBJ1-2; TRBD1 is a possible D gene (6 bases). CDR3 coding DNA: TGTGCCAGTAGTATGTTGGGGGCGACGGTCGGCTACACCTTC. This encodes CASSMLGATVGYTF.